One TCR beta chain is described in this entry. What this receptor recognizes is not known. No quality values exist for individual bases; no much larger clone is one base distant. The germline V gene specifies LGHNT as CDR1 and FRNRAP as CDR2. V is cut by 5 bases and J by 0 bases, and the space between the germline ends is 7 bases. The CDR3 has 13 amino acids, counting the end cysteine and phenylalanine. The entry retains the CDR3 DNA only, 39 bases that are in frame from base 1. Donors formed part of the validation cohort, which comprised 120 subjects and was distinct from the first cohort of under 850 subjects. The data originate from a study of cytomegalovirus exposure and HLA in healthy donors (dated by TCRdb to 2016 to 2017). General notes on the study: The 700 or so repertoires of the first cohort and the 120 validation repertoires were produced on the same platform, according to a later analysis. The study aimed to test whether signatures of past pathogen exposure could be identified by cataloging public T cell receptors. Besides the first cohort of approximately 710 subjects, a separate validation cohort made up of around 120 different subjects was used. To predict cytomegalovirus infection status, the study combined high-throughput TCR immunosequencing, statistical association of individual TCRs with disease status, and machine learning.

Overall study results and their limits: In vitro tests confirmed that a few of the cytomegalovirus-associated TCR beta chains recognize cytomegalovirus antigens. The authors suggested that the approach could potentially be extended to other disease states and immunological phenotypes. Across donors, most TCR sequences were observed very rarely, whereas some public TCRs were present in many individuals. A later analysis had no HLA typing for the validation cohort, so co-occurrence there was scored across all 110 or so repertoires. Subsequent analysis determined that TCRs grouped into clusters in the first cohort also showed a tendency toward co-occurrence across the approximately 120 validation repertoires, and 85% to 95% of cluster scores exceeded 0. In both the original and validation cohorts, the classifier was reported to diagnose cytomegalovirus status with high specificity and sensitivity. In the study, some 160 TCR beta chains were listed as associated with cytomegalovirus.

The protocol used for the library was the immunoSEQ multiplex PCR assay. As for the original processing: A statistical classification framework was developed to diagnose cytomegalovirus status using the catalog of TCR beta chain sequences. Drawn from immuneACCESS, this table holds only the in-frame rearrangements with V and J called that TCRdb kept. Clones are partly lost; checked studies trace under half to an unresolved V gene and leave the rest unexplained. Clone size and the V and J calls come from that table; the DNA yielded D and trimming. The table for this sample lists tens of thousands of clones; roughly 96% of them were counted only once. Approximately 2.5% of the sample belongs to the ten largest clones.

The source of this sequence is a young man in good health and CMV-seronegative. Sequencing was carried out using PBMCs. The chain couples TRBV12-5 to TRBJ1-1; tentative D gene TRBD1, with 5 bases matching. The nucleotide sequence is TGTGCTAGTGGTCGGACATTGAACACTGAAGCTTTCTTT. This translates into CASGRTLNTEAFF.